This T cell receptor (beta chain) was found in a study of T cells in localized non-small cell lung cancer. General study findings and limits: Out of the top 100 tumor clones, a median around 57 were seen in adjacent lung. Among the tissues sampled, uninvolved adjacent lung had the highest T cell clonality, above tumor. Sequencing was restricted to one tumor region; therefore, heterogeneity remains possible. Longer overall survival was associated with a higher density of T cells in the blood.

Produced via immunoSEQ multiplex PCR; TCRdb's table is partial and in-frame only. In the table there are under 70,000 clones, 86% of which are singletons. This clone appeared a few times. Antigen unknown. The CDR3 sequence is 12 residues long. V lost 5 bases, J lost 3 bases, and 8 bases lay in between. CDR1 ENHRY and CDR2 SYGVKD come from the germline V gene. The chain has TRBV10-3 and TRBJ2-7; TRBD1 is a possible D gene (5 bases). Sequencing was performed on peripheral blood, taken before any cancer treatment. The TCR was taken from a woman aged 40 to 75 with stage I lung adenocarcinoma. Written as DNA, the CDR3 is TGTGCCATCAGTAGTGACAGCTACGAGCAGTACTTC. It encodes CAISSDSYEQYF.